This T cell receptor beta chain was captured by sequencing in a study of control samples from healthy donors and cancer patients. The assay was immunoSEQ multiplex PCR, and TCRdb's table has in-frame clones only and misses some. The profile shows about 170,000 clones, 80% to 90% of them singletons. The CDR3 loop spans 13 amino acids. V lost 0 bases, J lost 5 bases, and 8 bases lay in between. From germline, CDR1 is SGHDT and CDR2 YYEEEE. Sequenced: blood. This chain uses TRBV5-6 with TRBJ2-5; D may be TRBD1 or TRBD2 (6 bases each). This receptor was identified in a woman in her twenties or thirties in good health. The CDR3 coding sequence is TGTGCCAGCAGCTTGGCGGGGGCCGAGACCCAGTACTTC. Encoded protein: CASSLAGAETQYF.